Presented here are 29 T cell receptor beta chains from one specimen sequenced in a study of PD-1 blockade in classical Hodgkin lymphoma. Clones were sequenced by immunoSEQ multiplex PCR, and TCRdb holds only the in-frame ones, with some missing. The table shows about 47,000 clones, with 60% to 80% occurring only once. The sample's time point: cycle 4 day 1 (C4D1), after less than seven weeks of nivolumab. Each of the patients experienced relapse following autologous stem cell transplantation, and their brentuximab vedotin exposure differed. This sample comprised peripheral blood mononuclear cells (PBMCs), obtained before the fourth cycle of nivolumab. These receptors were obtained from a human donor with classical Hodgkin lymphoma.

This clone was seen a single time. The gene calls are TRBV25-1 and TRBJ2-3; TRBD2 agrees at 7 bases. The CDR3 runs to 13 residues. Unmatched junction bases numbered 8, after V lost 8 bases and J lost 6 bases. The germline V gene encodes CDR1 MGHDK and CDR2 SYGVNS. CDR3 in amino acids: CASATAGADTQYF. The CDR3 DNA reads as TGTGCCAGCGCCACGGCGGGAGCCGATACGCAGTATTTT.

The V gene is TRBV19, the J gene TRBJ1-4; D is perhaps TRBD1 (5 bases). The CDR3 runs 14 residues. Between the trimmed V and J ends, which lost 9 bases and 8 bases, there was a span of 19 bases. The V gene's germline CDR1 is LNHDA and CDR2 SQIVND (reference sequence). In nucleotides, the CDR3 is TGTGCCAGCAACCCGAGGAGGGGACGCGAAAAACTGTTTTTT. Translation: CASNPRRGREKLFF.

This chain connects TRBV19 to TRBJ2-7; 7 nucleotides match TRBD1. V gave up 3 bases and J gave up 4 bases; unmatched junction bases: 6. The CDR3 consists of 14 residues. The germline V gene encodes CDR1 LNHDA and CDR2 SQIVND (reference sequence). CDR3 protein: CASSISQGEYEQYF. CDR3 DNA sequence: TGTGCCAGTAGTATTTCGCAGGGGGAGTACGAGCAGTACTTC.

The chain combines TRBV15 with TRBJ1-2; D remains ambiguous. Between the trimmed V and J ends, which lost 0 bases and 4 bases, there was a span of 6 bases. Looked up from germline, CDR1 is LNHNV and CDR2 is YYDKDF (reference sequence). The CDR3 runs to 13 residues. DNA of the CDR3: TGTGCCACCAGCAGAGATAGGAGCTATGGCTACACCTTC. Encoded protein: CATSRDRSYGYTF.

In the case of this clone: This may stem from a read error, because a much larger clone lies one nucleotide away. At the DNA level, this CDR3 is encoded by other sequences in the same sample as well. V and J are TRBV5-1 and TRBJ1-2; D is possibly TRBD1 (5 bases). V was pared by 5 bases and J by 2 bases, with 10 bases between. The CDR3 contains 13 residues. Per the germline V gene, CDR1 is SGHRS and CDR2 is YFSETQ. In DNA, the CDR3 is TGCGCCAGCAGTTTTGGACAAAACTATGGCTACACCTTC. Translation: CASSFGQNYGYTF.

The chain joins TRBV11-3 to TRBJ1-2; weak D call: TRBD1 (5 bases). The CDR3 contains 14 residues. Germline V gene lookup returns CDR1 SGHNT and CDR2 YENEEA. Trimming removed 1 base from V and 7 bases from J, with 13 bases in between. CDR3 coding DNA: TGTGCCAGCAGCTTAGGGCAGGGAGGAGCTGGCTACACCTTC. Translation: CASSLGQGGAGYTF.

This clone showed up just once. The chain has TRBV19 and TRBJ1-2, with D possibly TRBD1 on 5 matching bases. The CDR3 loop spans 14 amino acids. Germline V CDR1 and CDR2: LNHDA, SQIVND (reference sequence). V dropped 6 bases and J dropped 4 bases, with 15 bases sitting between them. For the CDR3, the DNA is TGTGCCAGTAGAAAAGACAGCCCCGTCTATGGCTACACCTTC. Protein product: CASRKDSPVYGYTF.

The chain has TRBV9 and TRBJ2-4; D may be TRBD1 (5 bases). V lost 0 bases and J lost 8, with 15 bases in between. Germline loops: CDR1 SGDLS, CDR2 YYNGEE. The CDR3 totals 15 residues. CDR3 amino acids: CASSVGGQGRDIQYF. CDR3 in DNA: TGTGCCAGCAGCGTAGGGGGCCAGGGTCGAGACATTCAGTACTTC.

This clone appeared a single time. CDR3 nucleotides: TGTGCCAGCAGCTTAGGGCCGTCGGGGCAGCCCCAGCATTTT. Its translation: CASSLGPSGQPQHF. The rearrangement links TRBV7-2 to TRBJ1-5; no reliable D call. The V gene lost 1 base and the J gene lost 7 bases, with 11 bases spanning the gap. From germline, CDR1 is SGHTA and CDR2 FQGNSA. The CDR3 contains 14 residues.

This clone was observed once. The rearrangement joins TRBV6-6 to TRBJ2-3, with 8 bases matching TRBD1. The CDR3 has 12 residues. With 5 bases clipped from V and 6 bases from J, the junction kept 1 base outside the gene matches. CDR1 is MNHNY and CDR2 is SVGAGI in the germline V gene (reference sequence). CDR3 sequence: CASSRTGDTQYF. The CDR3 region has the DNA TGTGCCAGCAGTCGGACAGGGGATACGCAGTATTTT.

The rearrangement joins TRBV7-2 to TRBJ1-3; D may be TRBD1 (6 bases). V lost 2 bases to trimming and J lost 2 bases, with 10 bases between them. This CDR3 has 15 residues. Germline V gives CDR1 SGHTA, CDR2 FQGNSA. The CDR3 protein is CASSLIAGAGNTIYF. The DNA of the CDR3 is TGTGCCAGCAGCTTAATTGCAGGGGCTGGAAACACCATATATTTT.

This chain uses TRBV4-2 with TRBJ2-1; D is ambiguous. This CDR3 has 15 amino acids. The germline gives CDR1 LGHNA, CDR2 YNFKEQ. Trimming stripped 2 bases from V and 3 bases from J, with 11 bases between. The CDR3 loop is CASSQLATSYNEQFF. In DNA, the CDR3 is TGTGCCAGCAGCCAACTGGCAACGAGCTACAATGAGCAGTTCTTC.

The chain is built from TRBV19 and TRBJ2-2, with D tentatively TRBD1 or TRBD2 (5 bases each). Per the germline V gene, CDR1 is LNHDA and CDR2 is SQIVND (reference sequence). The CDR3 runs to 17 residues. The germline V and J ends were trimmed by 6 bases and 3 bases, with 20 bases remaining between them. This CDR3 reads CASRKSTGPWDTGELFF. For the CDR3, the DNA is TGTGCCAGTAGAAAATCGACGGGACCTTGGGACACCGGGGAGCTGTTTTTT.

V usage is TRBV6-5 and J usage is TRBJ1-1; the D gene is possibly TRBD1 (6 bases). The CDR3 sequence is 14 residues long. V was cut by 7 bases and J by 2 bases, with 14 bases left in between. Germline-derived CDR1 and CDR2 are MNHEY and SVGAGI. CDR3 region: CASKGGLSNTEAFF. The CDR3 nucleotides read TGTGCCAGCAAAGGGGGTTTGAGTAACACTGAAGCTTTCTTT.

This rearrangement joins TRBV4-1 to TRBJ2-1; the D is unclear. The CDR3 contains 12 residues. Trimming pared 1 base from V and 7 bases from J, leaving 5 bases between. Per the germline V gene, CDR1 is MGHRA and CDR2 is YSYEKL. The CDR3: CASSQAGNEQFF. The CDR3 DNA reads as TGCGCCAGCAGCCAAGCCGGTAATGAGCAGTTCTTC.

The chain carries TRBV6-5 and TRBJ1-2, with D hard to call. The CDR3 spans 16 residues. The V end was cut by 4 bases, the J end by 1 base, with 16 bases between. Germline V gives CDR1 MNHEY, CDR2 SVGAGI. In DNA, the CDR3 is TGTGCCAGCAGTTGGGAGAGAAGATCTGGTAACTATGGCTACACCTTC. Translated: CASSWERRSGNYGYTF.

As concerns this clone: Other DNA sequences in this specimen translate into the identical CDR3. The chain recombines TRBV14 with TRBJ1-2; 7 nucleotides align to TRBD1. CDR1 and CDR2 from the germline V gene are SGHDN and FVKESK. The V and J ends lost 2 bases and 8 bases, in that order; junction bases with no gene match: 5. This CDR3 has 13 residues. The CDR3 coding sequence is TGTGCCAGCAGCCAAACGACAGGGAACGGCTACACCTTC. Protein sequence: CASSQTTGNGYTF.

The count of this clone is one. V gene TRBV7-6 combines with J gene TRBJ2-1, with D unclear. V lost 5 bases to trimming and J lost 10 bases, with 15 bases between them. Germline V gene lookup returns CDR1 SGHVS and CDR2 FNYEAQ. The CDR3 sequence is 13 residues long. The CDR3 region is CASSERRGNEQFF. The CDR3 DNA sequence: TGTGCCAGCAGCGAGAGACGCGGTAACGAGCAGTTCTTC.

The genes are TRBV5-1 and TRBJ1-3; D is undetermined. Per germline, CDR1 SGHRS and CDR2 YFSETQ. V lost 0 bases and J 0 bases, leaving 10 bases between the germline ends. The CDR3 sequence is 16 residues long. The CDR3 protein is CASSLAGTVSGNTIYF. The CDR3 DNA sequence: TGCGCCAGCAGCTTGGCGGGAACCGTCTCTGGAAACACCATATATTTT.

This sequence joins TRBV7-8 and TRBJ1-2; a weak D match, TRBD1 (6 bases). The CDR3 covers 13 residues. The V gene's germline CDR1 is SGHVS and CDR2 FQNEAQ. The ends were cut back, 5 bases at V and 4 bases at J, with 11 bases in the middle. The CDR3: CASSVSTGYGYTF. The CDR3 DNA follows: TGTGCCAGCAGCGTTTCGACAGGCTATGGCTACACCTTC.

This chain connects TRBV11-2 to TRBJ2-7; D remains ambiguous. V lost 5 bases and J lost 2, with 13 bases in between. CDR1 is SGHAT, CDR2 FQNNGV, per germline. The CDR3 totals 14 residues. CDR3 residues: CASSITVSTYEQYF. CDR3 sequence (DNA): TGTGCCAGCAGCATAACAGTGAGTACCTACGAGCAGTACTTC.

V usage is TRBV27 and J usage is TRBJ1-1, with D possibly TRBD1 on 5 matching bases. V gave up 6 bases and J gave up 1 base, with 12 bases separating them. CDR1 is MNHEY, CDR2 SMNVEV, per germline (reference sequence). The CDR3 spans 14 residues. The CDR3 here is CASSPGAGNTEAFF. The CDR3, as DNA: TGTGCCAGCAGCCCCGGGGCAGGGAACACTGAAGCTTTCTTT.

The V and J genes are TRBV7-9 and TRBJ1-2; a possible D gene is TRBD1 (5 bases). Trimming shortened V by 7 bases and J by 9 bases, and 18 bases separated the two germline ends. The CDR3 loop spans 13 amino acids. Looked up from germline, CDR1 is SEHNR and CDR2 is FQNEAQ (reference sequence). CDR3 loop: CASTTDKDERYTF. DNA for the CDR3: TGTGCCAGCACGACGGACAAGGACGAGCGCTACACCTTC. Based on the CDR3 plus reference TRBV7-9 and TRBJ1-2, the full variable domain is DTGVSQNPRHKITKRGQNVTFRCDPISEHNRLYWYRQTLGQGPEFLTYFQNEAQLEKSRLLSDRFSAERPKGSFSTLEIQRTEQGDSAMYLCASTTDKDERYTFGSGTRLTVV.

This chain's CDR3 is CASSFRTGSEQYF. The CDR3, as DNA: TGTGCCAGCAGCTTCCGGACAGGAAGCGAGCAGTACTTC. This rearrangement joins TRBV7-2 to TRBJ2-7, with TRBD1 matching over 7 bases. The CDR3 is made up of 13 amino acids. J gave up 6 bases and V 3 bases, and 5 bases lay outside the gene matches. Germline loops: CDR1 SGHTA, CDR2 FQGNSA.

The CDR3 DNA sequence: TGTGCCAGCACCCTAGGACAGGGGAGCACTGAAGCTTTCTTT. Translated: CASTLGQGSTEAFF. This sequence joins TRBV6-6 and TRBJ1-1, with 9 nucleotides matching TRBD1. The CDR3 totals 14 residues. V shed 7 bases, J shed 4 bases, and the junction held 7 bases outside the gene matches. CDR1 and CDR2 from the germline V gene are MNHNY and SVGAGI (reference sequence).

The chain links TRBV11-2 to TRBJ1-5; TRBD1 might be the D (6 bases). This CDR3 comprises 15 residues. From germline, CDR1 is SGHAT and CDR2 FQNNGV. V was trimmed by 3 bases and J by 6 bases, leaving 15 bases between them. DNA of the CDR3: TGTGCCAGCAGCTTGATGGGGGCTGAGGGTCAGCCCCAGCATTTT. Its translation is CASSLMGAEGQPQHF. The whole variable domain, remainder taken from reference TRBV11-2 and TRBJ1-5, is EAGVAQSPRYKIIEKRQSVAFWCNPISGHATLYWYQQILGQGPKLLIQFQNNGVVDDSQLPKDRFSAERLKGVDSTLKIQPAKLEDSAVYLCASSLMGAEGQPQHFGDGTRLSIL.

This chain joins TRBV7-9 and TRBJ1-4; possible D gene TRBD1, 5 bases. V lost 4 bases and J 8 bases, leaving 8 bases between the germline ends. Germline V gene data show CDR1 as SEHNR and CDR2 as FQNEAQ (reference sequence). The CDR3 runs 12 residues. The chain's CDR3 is CASSSNREKLFF. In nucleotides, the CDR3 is TGTGCCAGCAGCTCCAACAGGGAAAAACTGTTTTTT.

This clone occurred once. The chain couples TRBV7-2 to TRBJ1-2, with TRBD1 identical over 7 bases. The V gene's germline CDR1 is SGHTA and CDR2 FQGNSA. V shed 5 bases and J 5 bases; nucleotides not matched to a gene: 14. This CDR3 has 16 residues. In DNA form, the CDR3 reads TGTGCCAGCAGCCCGCCCCGTTTGGGACAGCTTTATGGCTACACCTTC. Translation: CASSPPRLGQLYGYTF.

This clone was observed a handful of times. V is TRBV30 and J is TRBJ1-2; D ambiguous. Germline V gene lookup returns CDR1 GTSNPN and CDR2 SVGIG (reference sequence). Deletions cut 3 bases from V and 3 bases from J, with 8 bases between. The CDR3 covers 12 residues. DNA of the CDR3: TGTGCCTGGAGACCCCTTGACTATGGCTACACCTTC. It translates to CAWRPLDYGYTF. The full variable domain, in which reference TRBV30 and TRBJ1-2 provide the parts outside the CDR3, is SQTIHQWPATLVQPVGSPLSLECTVEGTSNPNLYWYRQAAGRGLQLLFYSVGIGQISSEVPQNLSASRPQDRQFILSSKKLLLSDSGFYLCAWRPLDYGYTFGSGTRLTVV.